This T cell receptor (beta chain) was retrieved from a study of beta chain features in type 1 diabetes. Investigators reverse transcribed all isolated RNA, so they sequenced expressed TCRB transcripts. Only in-frame clones appear in the TCRdb table, and some are missing; sequencing was by immunoSEQ multiplex PCR. The repertoire has some 700,000 clones, roughly 13% of them found once; the top ten carry about 0.02%. The sample holds a few counts of this clone. What it binds is unknown. Study-level points and caveats: Moderately but significantly shorter TCRB CDR3s were found in Type 1 diabetes patients in all four CD4+ subsets. Naive, central memory and Treg TCRB repertoires seemed to resemble each other more closely in patients than they did in healthy donors.

The CDR3 is 15 amino acids. V gave up 4 bases and J gave up 10 bases, with 20 bases separating them. Per the germline V gene, CDR1 is MNHEY and CDR2 is SVGAGI. The clonotype comes from a man younger than 35 with type 1 diabetes. The chain carries TRBV6-5 and TRBJ2-1; tentatively, D is TRBD1 or TRBD2 (6 bases each). Sequenced material: naive CD4+ T cells from blood. CDR3 sequence (DNA): TGTGCCAGCAGTTTTCCGACAGGCGCTGGGGGGGAGCAGTTCTTC. Translated, it gives CASSFPTGAGGEQFF.